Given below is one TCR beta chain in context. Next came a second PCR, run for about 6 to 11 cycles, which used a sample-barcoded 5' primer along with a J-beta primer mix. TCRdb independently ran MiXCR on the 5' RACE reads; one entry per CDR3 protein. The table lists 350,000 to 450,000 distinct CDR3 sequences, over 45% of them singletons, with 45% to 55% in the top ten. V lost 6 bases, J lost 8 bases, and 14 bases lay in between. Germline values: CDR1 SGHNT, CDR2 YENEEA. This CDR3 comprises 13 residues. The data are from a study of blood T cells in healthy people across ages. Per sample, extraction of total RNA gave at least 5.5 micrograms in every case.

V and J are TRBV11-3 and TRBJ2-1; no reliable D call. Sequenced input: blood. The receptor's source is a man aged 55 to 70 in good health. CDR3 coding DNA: TGTGCCAGCAGTCGAAATGAAGGCGATGAGCAGTTCTTC. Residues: CASSRNEGDEQFF.